The clone carrying this TCR beta chain has only a few counts. Extractions gave at least 5 micrograms of total RNA per sample. A second PCR, run for roughly 7 to 11 cycles, used a sample-barcoded 5' primer plus a J-beta primer mix. Every sample returned 3 million or more CDR3-containing paired-end reads. TCRdb processed the 5' RACE reads anew with MiXCR; each CDR3 protein has one entry. The sample shows about 970,000 distinct CDR3 sequences, roughly half of them seen only once. This specimen comes from a study of blood T cells in healthy people across ages. This CDR3 has 15 residues. The germline V and J ends were trimmed by 3 bases and 3 bases, with 14 bases remaining between them. Germline CDR1 reads MNHEY; CDR2 reads SMNVEV (reference sequence).

The sequencing input was blood. This TCR was sampled from a woman aged 60-75 years in good health. The genes are TRBV27 and TRBJ1-2; possibly TRBD1 for D (5 bases). DNA of the CDR3: TGTGCCAGCAGTTTCGACAGCCGCGGGGACTATGGCTACACCTTC. The encoded protein is CASSFDSRGDYGYTF.